This TCR beta chain stems from a study of cytomegalovirus exposure and HLA in healthy donors. The study, taken as a whole, reports: Researchers left out some V segments, among them TRBV6-2 and TRBV6-3, as indistinguishable. Most sequenced TCRs were rare (though some public TCRs occurred in many donors).

Researchers ran the PCR with 60 Vbeta and 13 Jbeta primers. Data came from immunoSEQ multiplex PCR; TCRdb stores just in-frame clones and leaves some out. Of approximately 35,000 clones in the sample, around 83% were seen once. A note on this clone: Antigen unknown.

Germline CDR1 is SGHAT and CDR2 is FQNNGV. V shed 1 base and J 5 bases; nucleotides not matched to a gene: 7. This CDR3 is built from 15 residues. The TCR originated in a young woman in good health and CMV-seronegative. The sequenced material came from PBMCs. The chain links TRBV11-2 to TRBJ2-5, with 7 bases lining up with TRBD2. DNA of the CDR3: TGTGCCAGCAGCTTAGCAGCGGGACGAGTTGAGACCCAGTACTTC. Translation: CASSLAAGRVETQYF.